Judged by abundance, the clone carrying this T cell receptor beta chain is medium-sized. The data are from a study of early T cells in non-severe SARS-CoV-2 infection. One entry per CDR3 protein, called by TCRdb with MiXCR from the 5' RACE reads. The table lists about 35,000 distinct CDR3 sequences, around 4.3% of them singletons, with about 5.4% in the top ten. In germline, CDR1 is SGHNT, CDR2 YYREEE (reference sequence). This CDR3 comprises 16 residues. Trimming left V 0 bases short and J 0 bases short, with 12 bases between. The genes are TRBV5-4 and TRBJ1-1; D unresolved. The specimen sequenced was whole blood. This TCR came from an adult who was a healthcare worker with PCR-confirmed SARS-CoV-2 infection or an uninfected control (not recorded which). CDR3 DNA sequence: TGTGCCAGCAGCTTGGAAATGCGACGGATGAACACTGAAGCTTTCTTT. Its translation is CASSLEMRRMNTEAFF.